Listed below are T cell receptor beta chains from one sample, sequenced in a study of graft-versus-host responses after intestinal transplantation. Repertoires were generated with immunoSEQ multiplex PCR, while TCRdb's copy carries only in-frame clones and drops some. The sample carries around 110,000 clones, 90% recorded once. These receptors have no identified antigens. The specimen was unstimulated CD4+ T cells sorted from spleen or lymph node cells, collected before intestinal transplant. The receptors shown here come from a human donor who received an intestinal transplant. Both conserved end residues are part of each CDR3. D genes are given only for firm matches. Rows give clone size only sometimes, using once, few, many, or a class for an expanded clone.

DNA	CDR3	D	J	length	V	size
TGTGCCAGCAGTGAGGCGGCCACACGCTCCTACAATGAGCAGTTCTTC	CASSEAATRSYNEQFF	NA	TRBJ2-1	16	TRBV25-1	few
TGTGCCAGTCAAACCGCAGAGGGGGAGCAGTACTTC	CASQTAEGEQYF	NA	TRBJ2-5	12	TRBV2	NA
TGCAGTGCTAGCCCCGAGCGGTCGACGTTCTTC	CSASPERSTFF	NA	TRBJ2-1	11	TRBV20-1	NA
TGTGCCAGCAGTAAAAGGGGGACGCCTAATGAAAAACTGTTTTTT	CASSKRGTPNEKLFF	NA	TRBJ1-4	15	TRBV7-9	NA
TGTGCCAGCAGCTTAAGAGGGGCGGGAGTAGGGGATGAGCAGTTCTTC	CASSLRGAGVGDEQFF	TRBD2	TRBJ2-1	16	TRBV7-3	NA
TGTGCCACCAGCAGAAGCTTCCTTCGCGGGACTTTCTATGAGCAGTTCTTC	CATSRSFLRGTFYEQFF	NA	TRBJ2-1	17	TRBV15	NA
TGTGCCAGTAGTATTTTCCCCGGACAGGGGAGCAATCAGCCCCAGCATTTT	CASSIFPGQGSNQPQHF	TRBD1	TRBJ1-5	17	TRBV19	NA
TGTGCCTGGACCCGGCGCAGGCGAACTTATGGCTACACCTTC	CAWTRRRRTYGYTF	NA	TRBJ1-2	14	TRBV30	few
TGTGCCAGCAGCTTAGTATCAGGGATCGAGCAGTTCTTC	CASSLVSGIEQFF	NA	TRBJ2-1	13	TRBV7-3	NA
TGCGCCAGCAGGGTCGGGACAGGAGGAGAGACCCAGTACTTC	CASRVGTGGETQYF	TRBD1	TRBJ2-5	14	TRBV5-1	once
TGTGCCAGCAGTTACGGGACAGGTCAAGAGACCCAGTACTTC	CASSYGTGQETQYF	TRBD1	TRBJ2-5	14	TRBV6-6	NA
TGTGCCAGCAGCGTAGGTCAGACAGGGAGCTCTGGAAACACCATATATTTT	CASSVGQTGSSGNTIYF	TRBD1	TRBJ1-3	17	TRBV9	NA
TGTGCCAGCAGTAAAGGAGCGCGAACACACAATGAGCAGTTCTTC	CASSKGARTHNEQFF	NA	TRBJ2-1	15	TRBV6-5	NA
TGTGCCAGCGGCTACACAGGGGCGAATATAGAAAAACTGTTTTTT	CASGYTGANIEKLFF	TRBD1	TRBJ1-4	15	TRBV2	NA
TGTGCCAGCAGTGAGGGACAGCTTAATGAAAAACTGTTTTTT	CASSEGQLNEKLFF	TRBD1	TRBJ1-4	14	TRBV25-1	NA
TGTGCCTGGAGTACAGGCGGTAATCAGCCCCAGCATTTT	CAWSTGGNQPQHF	NA	TRBJ1-5	13	TRBV30	NA
TGTGCCAGCAGTTTAGTCAGACTAGCCTACGAGCAGTACTTC	CASSLVRLAYEQYF	NA	TRBJ2-7	14	TRBV2	NA
TGTGCCAGCAGCGGACAGGGAGTACCCTACGAGCAGTACTTC	CASSGQGVPYEQYF	TRBD1	TRBJ2-7	14	TRBV6-1	once
TGTGCCATCAGGGGGGACGAACCGGGACAGATCTTCCCCGCCTTC	CAIRGDEPGQIFPAF	TRBD1	TRBJ2-7	15	TRBV10-3	NA
TGCGCCAGCAGCTATACAGGGGTTAGCTATGGCTACACCTTC	CASSYTGVSYGYTF	TRBD1	TRBJ1-2	14	TRBV5-1	NA
TGCGCCAGCAGACCCCTGTGGGGCAGGGGGTGGGGCTACACCTTC	CASRPLWGRGWGYTF	TRBD1	TRBJ1-2	15	TRBV23-1	NA
TGTGCCAGCAGGACCGGGACAGTTGGCTACGAGCAGTACTTC	CASRTGTVGYEQYF	TRBD1	TRBJ2-7	14	TRBV2	NA
TGTGCCAGCAGCTTATCACAGAACACTGAAGCTTTCTTT	CASSLSQNTEAFF	NA	TRBJ1-1	13	TRBV7-2	NA
TGTGCCAGCAGCCGGACTAGCGGGGTCGAGACCCAGTACTTC	CASSRTSGVETQYF	TRBD2	TRBJ2-5	14	TRBV6-5	NA
TGTGCCAGCAGCGTAGGGGACAGGGGCCACAATGAGCAGTTCTTC	CASSVGDRGHNEQFF	TRBD1	TRBJ2-1	15	TRBV9	NA
TGTGCCAGCAGCCGGGACATCTCTTACGAGCAGTACTTC	CASSRDISYEQYF	NA	TRBJ2-7	13	TRBV5-6	NA
TGTGCCAGCAGTGAATGGGCAGAGAATCAGCCCCAGCATTTT	CASSEWAENQPQHF	NA	TRBJ1-5	14	TRBV25-1	NA
TGTGCCAGCAGCGTCGGACAGGGCGGTCAGCCCCAGCATTTT	CASSVGQGGQPQHF	TRBD1	TRBJ1-5	14	TRBV9	NA
TGTGCCAGCAGCCTGACCCTGGGCACTAATGAAAAACTGTTTTTT	CASSLTLGTNEKLFF	NA	TRBJ1-4	15	TRBV11-2	NA
TGTGCCAGCAGCTCAGGACTAGCGGGGCCCACAGATACGCAGTATTTT	CASSSGLAGPTDTQYF	TRBD2	TRBJ2-3	16	TRBV7-9	NA
TGTGCCAGTAGCGAAGGGAGCGGTGGCAGAAACACCATATATTTT	CASSEGSGGRNTIYF	NA	TRBJ1-3	15	TRBV19	NA
TGTGCCAGCTCACCCCCCGGGACACGAGGATATTTT	CASSPPGTRGYF	NA	TRBJ2-3	12	TRBV18	NA
TGCGCCAGCAGCTTGGGGACAGGGACCACTGAAGCTTTCTTT	CASSLGTGTTEAFF	TRBD1	TRBJ1-1	14	TRBV5-1	few
TGTGCCAGCAGCCCTCAGGGGGATTCCTATGGCTACACCTTC	CASSPQGDSYGYTF	TRBD1	TRBJ1-2	14	TRBV7-2	NA
TGTGCCAGCCAGGGAGGACAGGGGACTAACTATGGCTACACCTTC	CASQGGQGTNYGYTF	TRBD1	TRBJ1-2	15	TRBV6-5	NA
TGTGCCACCAGCAGAACCGTAGCGGTCTCCTACGAGCAGTACTTC	CATSRTVAVSYEQYF	NA	TRBJ2-7	15	TRBV15	NA
TGTGCCAGCAGCCCTCGAGGACTGGCCAGGTACACTGAAGCTTTCTTT	CASSPRGLARYTEAFF	NA	TRBJ1-1	16	TRBV9	NA
TGTGCCAGCTCACTTATCCGACAGGGCTCCCTATACGAGCAGTACTTC	CASSLIRQGSLYEQYF	TRBD1	TRBJ2-7	16	TRBV18	NA
TGCGCCAGCAGCCGTCCACTAGCGGGAGGAGGAGAGACCCAGTACTTC	CASSRPLAGGGETQYF	TRBD2	TRBJ2-5	16	TRBV4-1	NA
TGTGCCAGCAGCGTAGGGCCCGCCGGGGAGCTGTTTTTT	CASSVGPAGELFF	NA	TRBJ2-2	13	TRBV9	NA
TGCGCCAGCAGCTTAGAACAGGGGAAGAACTATGGCTACACCTTC	CASSLEQGKNYGYTF	TRBD1	TRBJ1-2	15	TRBV5-1	NA
TGTGCCAGCAGTTTGGAGGGAGTAGTTGGTACTGAAGCTTTCTTT	CASSLEGVVGTEAFF	NA	TRBJ1-1	15	TRBV27	NA
TGTGCCAGCAGCCGGACTAGCGGGGAGAATACGCAGTATTTT	CASSRTSGENTQYF	TRBD2	TRBJ2-3	14	TRBV7-9	NA
TGTGCCAGCAGCTTGGCGACTTTACCAGAGACCCAGTACTTC	CASSLATLPETQYF	NA	TRBJ2-5	14	TRBV5-4	once
TGCGCCAGCAGACAGGGGGAAGACTATGGCTACACCTTC	CASRQGEDYGYTF	TRBD1	TRBJ1-2	13	TRBV5-1	NA
TGTGCCAGCAGCCCCGCGCGCTACAATGAGCAGTTCTTC	CASSPARYNEQFF	NA	TRBJ2-1	13	TRBV6-5	NA
TGTGCCAGTAGCCAGGGTCACTATGGCTACACCTTC	CASSQGHYGYTF	NA	TRBJ1-2	12	TRBV19	NA
TGCGCCAGCAGCCACACGGAGACCTTCTATGGCTACACCTTC	CASSHTETFYGYTF	NA	TRBJ1-2	14	TRBV4-1	NA
TGTGCCAGCACCGTTGTGGGACAGGCACAATATGAGCAGTTCTTC	CASTVVGQAQYEQFF	TRBD1	TRBJ2-1	15	TRBV5-4	NA
TGTGCTAGTGGTTTTAGCTTCGCTAACACTGAAGCTTTCTTT	CASGFSFANTEAFF	NA	TRBJ1-1	14	TRBV12-5	NA
TGTGCCAGCAGCGGCCTAGCGGGAGGATACAATGAGCAGTTCTTC	CASSGLAGGYNEQFF	TRBD2	TRBJ2-1	15	TRBV9	NA
TGTGCCAGCAGTTACAGAGACCAGGGGGCTTGGGAGCAGTACTTC	CASSYRDQGAWEQYF	TRBD1	TRBJ2-7	15	TRBV6-5	NA
TGTGCCAGCAGCGTAGACGTCACGGGTGAAGCTTTCTTT	CASSVDVTGEAFF	NA	TRBJ1-1	13	TRBV9	NA
TGCGCCAGCAGCCCCGAGGCGGGGTGGCGAAATCAGCCCCAGCATTTT	CASSPEAGWRNQPQHF	NA	TRBJ1-5	16	TRBV4-1	NA
TGTGCCAGCAGCTTACAGGCGTCAGGACAGAGCTCCTACGAGCAGTACTTC	CASSLQASGQSSYEQYF	NA	TRBJ2-7	17	TRBV7-6	NA
TGTGCCAGCAGCAGGAGCCGGGGGGGGCGCAGCAATCAGCCCCAGCATTTT	CASSRSRGGRSNQPQHF	NA	TRBJ1-5	17	TRBV25-1	NA
TGTGCCTGGAGTTTAACAGGGGTGGCCACTGAAGCTTTCTTT	CAWSLTGVATEAFF	TRBD1	TRBJ1-1	14	TRBV30	NA
TGCGCCAGCAGCCAAGATCTGGACAGCTACGAGCAGTACTTC	CASSQDLDSYEQYF	NA	TRBJ2-7	14	TRBV4-1	NA